This T cell receptor (beta chain) was obtained from a study of T-cell memory formation after mild COVID-19. The CDR3 length is 16 residues. Germline V lookup: CDR1 DFQATT, CDR2 SNEGSKA (reference sequence). Trimming took 8 bases from V and 5 from J, leaving 27 bases between them. This clonotype was detected only a few times. TCRdb re-analysed the 5' RACE reads in MiXCR, keeping a single row per CDR3 protein. The sample has about 270,000 distinct CDR3 sequences; roughly 18% are singletons. The clonotype comes from a man younger than 30 who had mild COVID-19 (a few samples of this study predate the infection). Cell type and time point are not known. Sequenced input: PBMCs or a T cell subset sorted from them (not recorded which). The rearrangement uses TRBV20-1 and TRBJ2-5, with D maybe TRBD2 (6 bases). The CDR3 sequence: CSLRVPGIAVGETQYF. CDR3 bases: TGCAGTCTCAGAGTCCCGGGAATAGCGGTGGGGGAGACCCAGTACTTC.